The sequence of this TCR beta chain was determined in a study of Graves' ophthalmopathy and Graves' hyperthyroidism. General observations from the study: A 13-signature model separated ophthalmopathy from stable hyperthyroidism, just under 90% sensitivity, 65% to 82% specificity.

Concerning this clonotype itself: The antigen is unknown. A read error may account for a junction end that differs from germline.

For repertoire sequencing, the TCR beta CDR3 regions were amplified from RNA transcripts. Investigators did first-round RT-PCR with HTBI primers, then second-round multiplex PCR. In TCRdb, the multiplex PCR reads were re-called with MiXCR into one record per CDR3 protein. Here the sample spans 900,000 to 1,200,000 distinct CDR3 sequences, less than 45% being singletons. Other autoimmune diseases, uncontrolled infections, pregnancy or lactation ruled patients out of participation. The sequenced material came from peripheral blood or thyroid tissue (not recorded which). The origin of this receptor is an adult man with Graves' hyperthyroidism.

In DNA form, the CDR3 reads TGCGCCAGCAGCCAAGAGAGAGAGGGGGGCAATCAGCCCCAGCATTTT. Its protein product is CASSQEREGGNQPQHF. This rearrangement joins TRBV7-9 to TRBJ1-5, with D maybe TRBD1 (6 bases). Germline-derived CDR1 and CDR2 are SEHNR and FQNEAQ (reference sequence). The CDR3 is made up of 16 amino acids.